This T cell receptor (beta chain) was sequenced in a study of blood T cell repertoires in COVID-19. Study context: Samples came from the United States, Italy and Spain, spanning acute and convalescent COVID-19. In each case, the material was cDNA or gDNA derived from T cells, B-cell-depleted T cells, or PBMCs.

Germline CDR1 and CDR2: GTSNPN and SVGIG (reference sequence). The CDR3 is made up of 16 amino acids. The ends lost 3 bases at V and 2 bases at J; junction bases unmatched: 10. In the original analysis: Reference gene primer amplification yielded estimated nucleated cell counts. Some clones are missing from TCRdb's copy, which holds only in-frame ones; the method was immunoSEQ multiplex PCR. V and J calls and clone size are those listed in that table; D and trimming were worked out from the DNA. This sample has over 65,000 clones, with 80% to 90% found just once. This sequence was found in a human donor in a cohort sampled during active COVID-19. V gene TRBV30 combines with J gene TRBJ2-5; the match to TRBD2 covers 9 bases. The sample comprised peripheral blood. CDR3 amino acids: CAWSLGLARGQETQYF. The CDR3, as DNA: TGTGCCTGGAGCCTGGGACTAGCCAGGGGGCAAGAGACCCAGTACTTC.